Listed here are 25 T cell receptor beta chains from one sample, sequenced in a study of regulatory and conventional T cells in RAG deficiency. Profiling relied on immunoSEQ multiplex PCR, and the TCRdb table lists in-frame clones only, not all of them. In the table there are roughly 35,000 clones, about 88% of which are singletons. The sample was also linked to a second study, of regulatory T cells. As that report states: The primer mix had 52 TRBV and 13 TRBJ primers.

Sequenced: CD8+ T cells sorted from blood. Source of these receptors: a human donor in good health.

The chain recombines TRBV30 with TRBJ1-2; D gene ambiguous. This CDR3 is built from 16 residues. Germline lookup yields CDR1 GTSNPN and CDR2 SVGIG (reference sequence). V lost 0 bases and J lost 2, with 16 bases in between. The CDR3 spells CAWSVQGPRNNYGYTF. In nucleotides, the CDR3 is TGTGCCTGGAGTGTACAAGGCCCGAGGAACAACTATGGCTACACCTTC.

The chain uses TRBV11-1 and TRBJ2-1; no firm D call. The CDR3 totals 14 residues. V lost 3 bases, J lost 5 bases, and 11 bases lay in between. CDR1 SGHAT and CDR2 FQDESV come from the germline V gene (reference sequence). This chain's CDR3 is CASSLEGINNEQFF. In nucleotides, the CDR3 is TGTGCCAGCAGCTTGGAAGGGATAAACAATGAGCAGTTCTTC.

The chain couples TRBV27 to TRBJ2-7, with D maybe TRBD2 (6 bases). The CDR3 is made up of 14 amino acids. Germline V gene sequence: CDR1 MNHEY, CDR2 SMNVEV (reference sequence). Trimming took off 5 bases at V and 4 bases at J, with 15 bases between the two ends. The CDR3 DNA reads as TGTGCCAGCAGTCCGACTAGATTGGGATACGAGCAGTACTTC. The encoded protein is CASSPTRLGYEQYF.

The chain joins TRBV28 to TRBJ2-3; D possibly uses TRBD1 or TRBD2 (5 bases each). The CDR3 totals 12 residues. Germline loops: CDR1 MDHEN, CDR2 SYDVKM. Between the trimmed V and J ends, which lost 2 bases and 10 bases, there was a span of 10 bases. The CDR3 region is CASSLRGESQYF. CDR3 sequence (DNA): TGTGCCAGCAGTTTAAGAGGGGAATCGCAGTATTTT. The whole variable domain, filled in from reference TRBV28 and TRBJ2-3, reads DVKVTQSSRYLVKRTGEKVFLECVQDMDHENMFWYRQDPGLGLRLIYFSYDVKMKEKGDIPEGYSVSREKKERFSLILESASTNQTSMYLCASSLRGESQYFGPGTRLTVL.

CDR3 sequence reads: CASSVDAQTTDTQYF. For the CDR3, the DNA is TGTGCCAGCAGCGTAGATGCCCAGACCACAGATACGCAGTATTTT. J is TRBJ2-3 and V is TRBV9; D is undetermined. V was cut by 0 bases and J by 2 bases, with 10 bases left in between. Germline values: CDR1 SGDLS, CDR2 YYNGEE. CDR3 length: 15 amino acids. Using reference TRBV9 and TRBJ2-3 for the parts outside the CDR3, the full variable domain is DSGVTQTPKHLITATGQRVTLRCSPRSGDLSVYWYQQSLDQGLQFLIQYYNGEERAKGNILERFSAQQFPDLHSELNLSSLELGDSALYFCASSVDAQTTDTQYFGPGTRLTVL.

This clone was observed a few times. The chain couples TRBV2 to TRBJ2-3; D is possibly TRBD2 (5 bases). Trimming stripped 3 bases from V and 2 bases from J, with 12 bases between. The CDR3 is made up of 15 amino acids. Germline V gene lookup returns CDR1 SNHLY and CDR2 FYNNEI. The CDR3 is CASSDAGRHTDTQYF. CDR3 nucleotide sequence: TGTGCCAGCAGTGATGCGGGCCGCCACACAGATACGCAGTATTTT.

To note about this clone: This CDR3 is also generated by other DNA sequences in the sample. This chain links TRBV28 with TRBJ1-1, with TRBD1 as a possible D gene (5 bases). V lost 7 bases, J lost 3 bases, and 18 bases lay in between. Germline V gene sequence: CDR1 MDHEN, CDR2 SYDVKM. The CDR3 runs to 15 residues. The DNA for the CDR3 is TGTGCCAGCACTGGTGAACAGGTCGGGGACACTGAAGCTTTCTTT. Encoded protein: CASTGEQVGDTEAFF.

The chain combines TRBV28 with TRBJ2-1; D remains unclear. This CDR3 is built from 13 residues. V was pared by 3 bases and J by 2 bases, with 5 bases between. The germline V gene has CDR1 MDHEN and CDR2 SYDVKM. CDR3 protein: CASSFVPYNEQFF. In DNA form, the CDR3 reads TGTGCCAGCAGTTTCGTGCCCTACAATGAGCAGTTCTTC.

The chain is built from TRBV18 and TRBJ2-3, with 7 nucleotides matching TRBD1. The CDR3 runs to 15 residues. The J segment lost 2 bases and the V segment lost 1 base, leaving 3 bases of the junction unmatched. The germline V gene encodes CDR1 KGHSH and CDR2 LQKENI. The CDR3 coding sequence is TGTGCCAGCTCACCACGGCAGGGGGACACAGATACGCAGTATTTT. It specifies CASSPRQGDTDTQYF.

This clone was picked up a small number of times. This chain links TRBV15 with TRBJ2-7; D is possibly TRBD2 (6 bases). The length of the CDR3 is 18 residues. The V gene's germline CDR1 is LNHNV and CDR2 YYDKDF (reference sequence). V was trimmed by 0 bases and J by 2 bases, leaving 20 bases between them. The CDR3 loop reads CATSRDHLSGSVAYEQYF. The CDR3 DNA is TGTGCCACCAGCAGAGATCACCTCTCCGGGAGCGTTGCCTACGAGCAGTACTTC.

The chain carries TRBV7-3 and TRBJ2-1; the D is unclear. The germline V gene has CDR1 SGHTA and CDR2 FQGTGA. The V gene lost 5 bases and the J gene lost 9 bases, with 11 bases spanning the gap. This CDR3 spans 12 amino acids. CDR3 amino acids: CASSLVGSEQFF. The CDR3 DNA follows: TGTGCCAGCAGCCTGGTTGGCAGTGAGCAGTTCTTC.

J is TRBJ2-1 and V is TRBV4-2; tentatively, D is TRBD1 (5 bases). Trimming shortened V by 3 bases and J by 0 bases, and 12 bases separated the two germline ends. Germline-derived CDR1 and CDR2 are LGHNA and YNFKEQ. The length of the CDR3 is 16 residues. The CDR3: CASSHLTALSYNEQFF. In DNA, the CDR3 is TGTGCCAGCAGCCACCTGACAGCCCTCTCCTACAATGAGCAGTTCTTC.

This chain connects TRBV18 to TRBJ2-2, with a weak D call TRBD2 (6 bases). The CDR3 has 15 amino acids. V dropped 2 bases and J dropped 5 bases, with 12 bases sitting between them. CDR1 is KGHSH and CDR2 is LQKENI in the germline V gene. CDR3 in DNA: TGTGCCAGCTCACCATTCTTGGGAGGTACCGGGGAGCTGTTTTTT. Encoded protein: CASSPFLGGTGELFF.

V and J are TRBV28 and TRBJ2-5; tentatively, D is TRBD2 (5 bases). The CDR3 is 12 residues long. Germline CDR1 is MDHEN and CDR2 is SYDVKM. V dropped 5 bases and J dropped 11 bases, with 15 bases sitting between them. The CDR3 region is CASSPGLREQYF. DNA of the CDR3: TGTGCCAGCAGTCCCGGTCTGAGGGAGCAGTACTTC.

The V and J genes are TRBV5-4 and TRBJ1-1, with TRBD1 as a possible D gene (5 bases). V was clipped by 4 bases and J by 1 base, with 11 bases between them. The CDR3 consists of 14 residues. The germline V gene encodes CDR1 SGHNT and CDR2 YYREEE (reference sequence). The CDR3 sequence is CASSQGRTNTEAFF. CDR3 in DNA: TGTGCCAGCAGCCAGGGACGGACGAACACTGAAGCTTTCTTT.

The rearrangement joins TRBV4-2 to TRBJ1-2, with D possibly matching TRBD1 (5 bases). This CDR3 is built from 13 residues. Germline values: CDR1 LGHNA, CDR2 YNFKEQ. Trimming stripped 6 bases from V and 4 bases from J, with 12 bases between. CDR3 bases: TGTGCCAGCAGGATTTCAGGGCGCTATGGCTACACCTTC. It encodes CASRISGRYGYTF.

The genes are TRBV5-4 and TRBJ1-2; 8 nucleotides align to TRBD1. V lost 4 bases, J lost 8 bases, and 7 bases stayed unmatched. Germline-derived CDR1 and CDR2 are SGHNT and YYREEE (reference sequence). The CDR3 runs to 13 residues. CDR3 sequence reads: CASSHPGGKGYTF. CDR3 in DNA: TGTGCCAGCAGCCATCCAGGGGGCAAGGGCTACACCTTC.

The V and J genes are TRBV18 and TRBJ2-5, with 10 positions matching TRBD2. CDR1 and CDR2 from the germline V gene are KGHSH and LQKENI. V lost 3 bases, J lost 6 bases, and 7 bases stayed unmatched. The length of the CDR3 is 15 residues. As DNA, the CDR3 is TGTGCCAGCTCACCGCTAGCGGGGGAGTTGCAGACCCAGTACTTC. It is translated as CASSPLAGELQTQYF.

Here the CDR3 DNA reads TGTGCCAGCAGTGAGCGGGGGAGCACAGATACGCAGTATTTT. Amino acid sequence: CASSERGSTDTQYF. The chain carries TRBV6-1 and TRBJ2-3, with 7 bases matching TRBD2. V was clipped by 3 bases and J by 0 bases; unmatched bases: 0. The CDR3 sequence is 14 residues long. Germline CDR1 reads MNHNS; CDR2 reads SASEGT.

The rearrangement links TRBV19 to TRBJ1-3; TRBD1 matches at 11 bases. Per the germline V gene, CDR1 is LNHDA and CDR2 is SQIVND (reference sequence). The CDR3 spans 16 residues. The V and J ends lost 9 bases and 3 bases, in that order; junction bases with no gene match: 10. CDR3 nucleotides: TGTGCCAGCGAAATGCGGACAGGGGGCTTTGGAAACACCATATATTTT. Translating it yields CASEMRTGGFGNTIYF. The full variable domain, with the rest looked up from reference TRBV19 and TRBJ1-3, is DGGITQSPKYLFRKEGQNVTLSCEQNLNHDAMYWYRQDPGQGLRLIYYSQIVNDFQKGDIAEGYSVSREKKESFPLTVTSAQKNPTAFYLCASEMRTGGFGNTIYFGEGSWLTVV.

The chain joins TRBV29-1 to TRBJ2-3, with a possible D match to TRBD1 (5 bases). The CDR3 is 15 residues long. Germline-derived CDR1 and CDR2 are SQVTM and ANQGSEA. Trimming removed 0 bases from V and 0 bases from J, with 10 bases in between. This CDR3 reads CSVEDMHRSTDTQYF. CDR3 sequence (DNA): TGCAGCGTTGAAGATATGCACAGGAGCACAGATACGCAGTATTTT.

The chain links TRBV2 to TRBJ1-1; D remains ambiguous. The V gene's germline CDR1 is SNHLY and CDR2 FYNNEI. V was trimmed by 11 bases and J by 1 base, leaving 14 bases between them. This CDR3 is 13 amino acids long. In DNA, the CDR3 is TGTGCCCGAACGAAAACAAGGAACACTGAAGCTTTCTTT. It is translated as CARTKTRNTEAFF.

The J gene is TRBJ1-2, the V gene TRBV30; D is unresolved. Germline assignment: CDR1 GTSNPN and CDR2 SVGIG (reference sequence). V was clipped by 5 bases and J by 8 bases, with 18 bases between them. This CDR3 contains 13 residues. CDR3 sequence reads: CAWDGVDLRGYTF. As DNA, the CDR3 is TGTGCCTGGGACGGGGTGGACCTTAGAGGCTACACCTTC.

The gene calls are TRBV19 and TRBJ1-4, with 8 bases aligning to TRBD1. The CDR3 has 16 residues. Losses at the gene ends were 7 bases for V and 8 bases for J; bases not matched to a gene: 15. CDR1 is LNHDA and CDR2 is SQIVND in the germline V gene (reference sequence). The CDR3 DNA reads as TGTGCCAGTACCCCCGAAGGTCCCAGGGGGCACGAAAAACTGTTTTTT. Translating gives CASTPEGPRGHEKLFF.

The rearrangement links TRBV5-6 to TRBJ1-6; D gene unclear. The CDR3 spans 14 residues. Trimming removed 0 bases from V and 6 bases from J, with 7 bases in between. CDR1 and CDR2 from the germline V gene are SGHDT and YYEEEE. This chain's CDR3 is CASSLALSNSPLHF. In nucleotides, the CDR3 is TGTGCCAGCAGCTTGGCCTTGAGTAATTCACCCCTCCACTTT. The full variable domain, completed using reference TRBV5-6 and TRBJ1-6, is DAGVTQSPTHLIKTRGQQVTLRCSPKSGHDTVSWYQQALGQGPQFIFQYYEEEERQRGNFPDRFSGHQFPNYSSELNVNALLLGDSALYLCASSLALSNSPLHFGNGTRLTVT.